The source of this T cell receptor beta chain is a study of T-cell reconstitution after alpha-beta-depleted transplantation in children. Study results and caveats: Several hundred expanded graft clones reportedly were the source of alpha-beta T cells about two months after transplant. After one year, T-cell counts and TCRbeta diversity mostly came from new T cells. Several patients had high TCRbeta diversity at day 60; it came from surviving recipient T cells and thymic progenitors.

This sample's TCRbeta library carried unique molecular identifier barcodes. MiXCR was run by TCRdb on the PCR reads, yielding one entry per CDR3 protein. The table records about 440,000 distinct CDR3 sequences, approximately 42% of them present only once. Trimming took 6 bases from V and 10 from J; bases not matched to a gene: 20. The CDR3 has 18 residues. A remark on this clonotype: Its antigen is as yet unknown.

The specimen comprised PBMCs, sampled before TCRalphabeta/CD19-depleted stem cell transplant. The sequence was collected from a girl aged 2-10 years with aplastic anemia, due to receive a stem cell transplant. This chain links TRBV12-3 or TRBV12-4 with TRBJ2-1, with 11 bases matching TRBD2. The CDR3 DNA reads as TGTGCCAGCAGACCGGACTTCGGTAGCGGGAGGGCTTTTGGAGAGCAGTTCTTC. It translates to CASRPDFGSGRAFGEQFF.